These 28 T cell receptor beta chains were sequenced from one sample in a study of cytomegalovirus exposure and HLA in healthy donors. The primer mix had 60 Vbeta and 13 Jbeta primers. Sequencing was performed with immunoSEQ multiplex PCR; in TCRdb, only in-frame clones are kept and a portion is missing. The table shows 80,000 to 90,000 clones, with approximately 71% occurring only once. Sequencing was performed on PBMCs. The receptors shown here come from a man aged 40-49 years in good health and CMV-seronegative.

The CDR3 DNA is TGTGCCAGCAGTTTATCTACGGTTTGGGACAGCCAGGGCTACGAGCAGTACTTC. Protein product: CASSLSTVWDSQGYEQYF. The chain combines TRBV27 with TRBJ2-7; 7 nucleotides align to TRBD1. The germline gives CDR1 MNHEY, CDR2 SMNVEV (reference sequence). Trimming cost V 0 bases and J 3 bases; bases outside gene matches: 14. CDR3 size: 18 residues.

This chain uses TRBV11-3 with TRBJ2-7; D is uncertain. The germline CDR1 and CDR2 sequences are SGHNT and YENEEA. The CDR3 runs 14 residues. Trimming pared 1 base from V and 0 bases from J, leaving 7 bases between. The CDR3 DNA sequence: TGTGCCAGCAGCTTAGTTCGCAGCTCCTACGAGCAGTACTTC. It specifies CASSLVRSSYEQYF.

The genes are TRBV27 and TRBJ2-7, with a tentative D call TRBD1 (6 bases). This CDR3 region has 16 residues. The germline V gene encodes CDR1 MNHEY and CDR2 SMNVEV (reference sequence). Between the trimmed V and J ends, which lost 6 bases and 1 base, there was a span of 19 bases. CDR3 region: CASSASAGESSYEQYF. CDR3 sequence (DNA): TGTGCCAGCAGCGCATCGGCAGGGGAATCTTCCTACGAGCAGTACTTC.

The chain joins TRBV6-5 to TRBJ1-1; maybe TRBD1 (6 bases). Germline V gene sequence: CDR1 MNHEY, CDR2 SVGAGI. The CDR3 contains 15 residues. V lost 0 bases to trimming and J lost 2 bases, with 10 bases between them. This chain's CDR3 is CASSYSVTGNTEAFF. For the CDR3, the DNA is TGTGCCAGCAGTTACTCTGTGACAGGTAACACTGAAGCTTTCTTT.

This chain uses TRBV5-1 with TRBJ2-3; 8 positions match TRBD2. Per the germline V gene, CDR1 is SGHRS and CDR2 is YFSETQ. Germline trimming cut 0 bases from V and 10 bases from J; bases unmatched to any gene: 7. The CDR3 contains 14 residues. The CDR3 nucleotides are TGCGCCAGCAGCTTGGACGGGAGGGGGGAATCGCAGTATTTT. Its protein product is CASSLDGRGESQYF.

The chain has TRBV18 and TRBJ2-5; 10 bases agree with TRBD2. V lost 2 bases and J lost 1; bases outside the gene matches: 4. Germline CDR1 reads KGHSH; CDR2 reads LQKENI. CDR3 length: 16 residues. The CDR3, as DNA: TGTGCCAGCTCACCAATCAGCGGGAGGGCCCAAGAGACCCAGTACTTC. Protein product: CASSPISGRAQETQYF.

The chain carries TRBV13 and TRBJ1-6; 9 bases match TRBD1. The germline V gene encodes CDR1 PRHDT and CDR2 FYEKMQ (reference sequence). CDR3 size: 14 residues. V lost 4 bases and J lost 8; bases outside the gene matches: 3. This CDR3 is CASSWRQGDSPLHF. CDR3 bases: TGTGCCAGCAGCTGGAGACAGGGGGATTCACCCCTCCACTTT.

The gene calls are TRBV4-2 and TRBJ1-5; D is undetermined. Germline V gene lookup returns CDR1 LGHNA and CDR2 YNFKEQ. This CDR3 contains 15 residues. Trimming pared 0 bases from V and 5 bases from J, leaving 11 bases between. For the CDR3, the DNA is TGTGCCAGCAGCCAAGACTTTCAAAACTATCAGCCCCAGCATTTT. Translating it yields CASSQDFQNYQPQHF.

In DNA, the CDR3 is TGTGCCAGCAGCGTATGGGACAGGGAGTTTGAAACCAACCCCTACAATGAGCAGTTCTTC. Amino acid sequence: CASSVWDREFETNPYNEQFF. The chain employs TRBV5-8 and TRBJ2-1; 9 bases are a match to TRBD1. With 4 bases clipped from V and 2 bases from J, the junction kept 19 bases outside the gene matches. Per the germline V gene, CDR1 is SGHTS and CDR2 is YDEGEE. The CDR3 is made up of 20 amino acids.

This chain connects TRBV2 to TRBJ2-5, with unresolved D. The CDR3 covers 11 residues. The germline CDR1 and CDR2 sequences are SNHLY and FYNNEI. Trimming took off 8 bases at V and 2 bases at J, with 6 bases between the two ends. The CDR3: CASWRQETQYF. In nucleotides, the CDR3 is TGTGCCAGCTGGAGACAAGAGACCCAGTACTTC. Complete variable domain (other parts from reference TRBV2 and TRBJ2-5): EPEVTQTPSHQVTQMGQEVILRCVPISNHLYFYWYRQILGQKVEFLVSFYNNEISEKSEIFDDQFSVERPDGSNFTLKIRSTKLEDSAMYFCASWRQETQYFGPGTRLLVL.

This clone has only a few counts. The rearrangement joins TRBV7-3 to TRBJ2-2; tentative D call: TRBD2 (5 bases). Germline loops: CDR1 SGHTA, CDR2 FQGTGA. The V end was cut by 3 bases, the J end by 6 bases, with 11 bases between. This CDR3 has 14 residues. The CDR3 DNA sequence: TGTGCCAGCAGCTTGGTTTGGGGAGCCGGGGAGCTGTTTTTT. This translates into CASSLVWGAGELFF.

V and J are TRBV19 and TRBJ2-1; 10 nucleotides match TRBD1. This CDR3 has 14 residues. Germline V gene data show CDR1 as LNHDA and CDR2 as SQIVND (reference sequence). Unmatched junction bases numbered 7, after V lost 8 bases and J lost 6 bases. The CDR3 coding sequence is TGTGCCAGTCATCGCGGGACAGGGGTCAATGAGCAGTTCTTC. It encodes CASHRGTGVNEQFF. Full variable domain (missing parts from reference TRBV19 and TRBJ2-1): DGGITQSPKYLFRKEGQNVTLSCEQNLNHDAMYWYRQDPGQGLRLIYYSQIVNDFQKGDIAEGYSVSREKKESFPLTVTSAQKNPTAFYLCASHRGTGVNEQFFGPGTRLTVL.

The chain carries TRBV4-1 and TRBJ1-6; D may be TRBD1 (5 bases). Germline V CDR1 and CDR2: MGHRA, YSYEKL. Trimming removed 4 bases from V and 5 bases from J, with 12 bases in between. CDR3 length: 15 residues. This chain's CDR3 is CASSLGEGDNSPLHF. DNA for the CDR3: TGCGCCAGCAGCCTGGGGGAGGGAGATAATTCACCCCTCCACTTT.

The gene calls are TRBV6-4 and TRBJ2-3; the match to TRBD2 covers 8 bases. After removal of 10 bases from V and 5 bases from J, the junction contained 8 bases not matched to a gene. Germline V gives CDR1 MRHNA, CDR2 SNTAGT. The CDR3 extends over 13 amino acids. CDR3 residues: CATRAGAIDTQYF. The CDR3 nucleotides are TGTGCCACCAGAGCGGGGGCGATAGATACGCAGTATTTT.

The J gene is TRBJ2-7, the V gene TRBV4-1, with TRBD1 matching 10 bases. The CDR3 is made up of 14 amino acids. The trim removed 3 bases at V and 2 bases at J, leaving 1 base unmatched. Germline CDR1 is MGHRA and CDR2 is YSYEKL. The DNA of the CDR3 is TGCGCCAGCAGCCAGGACAGGGGGACCTACGAGCAGTACTTC. It is translated as CASSQDRGTYEQYF.

This rearrangement joins TRBV5-1 to TRBJ1-1; 8 bases align to TRBD1. There are 15 residues in the CDR3. In germline, CDR1 is SGHRS, CDR2 YFSETQ. The J segment lost 7 bases and the V segment lost 4 bases, leaving 12 bases of the junction unmatched. The CDR3 protein is CASSTTGGVFSEAFF. The CDR3 DNA follows: TGCGCCAGCAGCACTACAGGGGGGGTGTTCAGTGAAGCTTTCTTT.

The rearrangement joins TRBV2 to TRBJ1-4; D is uncertain. V lost 6 bases to trimming and J lost 7 bases, with 18 bases between them. There are 15 residues in the CDR3. Germline loops: CDR1 SNHLY, CDR2 FYNNEI. The CDR3, as DNA: TGTGCCAGCAGGGAGACGGGATCCCCACTTGAAAAACTGTTTTTT. This codes for CASRETGSPLEKLFF. Supplemented by reference TRBV2 and TRBJ1-4, the full variable domain reads EPEVTQTPSHQVTQMGQEVILRCVPISNHLYFYWYRQILGQKVEFLVSFYNNEISEKSEIFDDQFSVERPDGSNFTLKIRSTKLEDSAMYFCASRETGSPLEKLFFGSGTQLSVL.

This sequence joins TRBV19 and TRBJ1-5; D not resolved. The CDR3 sequence is 14 residues long. Trimming took 5 bases from V and 4 from J, leaving 12 bases between them. Germline V CDR1 and CDR2: LNHDA, SQIVND (reference sequence). The CDR3 sequence: CASSGLRGNQPQHF. DNA of the CDR3: TGTGCCAGTAGTGGGCTACGTGGGAATCAGCCCCAGCATTTT.

This chain connects TRBV7-9 to TRBJ2-1; 8 positions agree with TRBD1. The ends lost 3 bases at V and 8 bases at J; junction bases unmatched: 9. CDR1 and CDR2 (germline): SEHNR, FQNEAQ (reference sequence). The CDR3 contains 15 residues. The CDR3 DNA is TGTGCCAGCAGCTTGACAGGGGACACTGTGGATGAGCAGTTCTTC. Amino acid sequence: CASSLTGDTVDEQFF.

In its sample, this clone was seen a few times. The genes are TRBV4-2 and TRBJ2-3, with 10 bases that match TRBD1. The junction had 4 bases not matched to a gene; V was cut back by 0 bases and J by 4 bases. Germline V gene data show CDR1 as LGHNA and CDR2 as YNFKEQ. The CDR3 has 16 amino acids. The CDR3 DNA sequence: TGTGCCAGCAGCCAAGATTCTGGACAGGGGGCAGATACGCAGTATTTT. Protein: CASSQDSGQGADTQYF.

The V call is TRBV14, the J call TRBJ1-5; D gene unclear. The CDR3 has 12 amino acids. The V gene's germline CDR1 is SGHDN and CDR2 FVKESK. With 1 base removed from V and 6 bases from J, the gap between germline ends came to 4 bases. This CDR3 is CASSQGAQPQHF. CDR3 DNA: TGTGCCAGCAGCCAAGGGGCTCAGCCCCAGCATTTT.

The J gene is TRBJ2-5, the V gene TRBV9, with 7 bases aligning to TRBD1. This CDR3 region has 15 residues. Looked up from germline, CDR1 is SGDLS and CDR2 is YYNGEE. V was clipped by 4 bases and J by 1 base; unmatched bases: 7. The CDR3 coding sequence is TGTGCCAGCAGCCCGGGACCAGGGGGCCAAGAGACCCAGTACTTC. It yields the protein CASSPGPGGQETQYF.

The rearrangement uses TRBV6-1 and TRBJ1-3, with D possibly TRBD1 on 6 matching bases. V lost 4 bases to trimming and J lost 0 bases, with 13 bases between them. The germline V gene has CDR1 MNHNS and CDR2 SASEGT. The CDR3 consists of 16 residues. CDR3 sequence: CASSALDRSSGNTIYF. In DNA, the CDR3 is TGTGCCAGCAGTGCACTGGACAGATCCTCTGGAAACACCATATATTTT.

The rearrangement uses TRBV5-6 and TRBJ2-7; 14 bases align to TRBD2. CDR3 length: 18 residues. CDR1 is SGHDT, CDR2 YYEEEE, per germline. The junction had 9 bases not matched to a gene; V was cut back by 4 bases and J by 0 bases. CDR3 sequence reads: CASSPGTSGRFFSYEQYF. CDR3 sequence (DNA): TGTGCCAGCAGCCCTGGGACTAGCGGGAGATTCTTCTCCTACGAGCAGTACTTC. Full variable domain (missing parts from reference TRBV5-6 and TRBJ2-7): DAGVTQSPTHLIKTRGQQVTLRCSPKSGHDTVSWYQQALGQGPQFIFQYYEEEERQRGNFPDRFSGHQFPNYSSELNVNALLLGDSALYLCASSPGTSGRFFSYEQYFGPGTRLTVT.

The chain uses TRBV21-1 and TRBJ2-7; the D call TRBD2 from the table was never checked on the DNA. TRBV21-1 is annotated as a pseudogene. CDR3 length: 15 amino acids. CDR3: CASSKSPLEVPEQYF. The CDR3, as DNA: TGTGCCAGCAGCAAATCCCCACTAGAGGTCCCCGAGCAGTACTTC.

This clone was counted only a few times. The chain couples TRBV10-3 to TRBJ1-2; a possible D gene is TRBD1 (5 bases). V was trimmed by 5 bases and J by 3 bases, leaving 16 bases between them. From germline, CDR1 is ENHRY and CDR2 SYGVKD. The CDR3 runs to 15 residues. Here the CDR3 reads CAISPTGRYDYGYTF. CDR3 sequence (DNA): TGTGCCATCAGTCCTACAGGCCGTTACGACTATGGCTACACCTTC.

The V call is TRBV5-1, the J call TRBJ2-7, with D maybe TRBD1 (8 bases). The V end was cut by 3 bases, the J end by 6 bases, with 22 bases between. Germline lookup yields CDR1 SGHRS and CDR2 YFSETQ. This CDR3 has 16 amino acids. This CDR3 is CASSSTNTGGVGEQYF. CDR3 nucleotides: TGCGCCAGCAGCTCAACGAACACAGGGGGGGTCGGCGAGCAGTACTTC.

The chain uses TRBV9 and TRBJ2-5; TRBD1 matches 8 bases. CDR3 length: 15 amino acids. V was pared by 0 bases and J by 5 bases, with 6 bases of the junction left unmatched. From germline, CDR1 is SGDLS and CDR2 YYNGEE. This chain's CDR3 is CASSVGGRGLETQYF. CDR3 bases: TGTGCCAGCAGCGTAGGGGGCAGGGGGCTTGAGACCCAGTACTTC.